Included here is one TCR beta chain sequence, with context. These data belong to a study of blood T cell repertoires in COVID-19. Study details: Sites in the United States, Italy and Spain provided acute and convalescent COVID-19 samples. From T cells, B-cell-depleted T cells, or PBMCs came the material, which was cDNA or gDNA.

Authors' analysis steps: Amplifying reference gene primers gave estimates of nucleated cell counts. TCRdb keeps only in-frame clones here, not all; method: immunoSEQ multiplex PCR. V and J calls and clone size are given by that table; D and trimming were obtained from the DNA. The sample shows 150,000 to 200,000 clones, approximately 85% of them seen only once. This TCR came from a man aged 55-75 years who had recovered from COVID-19. Sequenced input: peripheral blood.

The CDR3 protein is CASSTSGTQETQYF. In DNA, the CDR3 is TGCGCCAGCAGTACTAGCGGGACGCAAGAGACCCAGTACTTC. The chain recombines TRBV5-1 with TRBJ2-5; 10 bases match TRBD2. J lost 2 bases, V lost 5 bases, and 3 bases had no gene match. The CDR3 loop spans 14 amino acids. From germline, CDR1 is SGHRS and CDR2 YFSETQ.